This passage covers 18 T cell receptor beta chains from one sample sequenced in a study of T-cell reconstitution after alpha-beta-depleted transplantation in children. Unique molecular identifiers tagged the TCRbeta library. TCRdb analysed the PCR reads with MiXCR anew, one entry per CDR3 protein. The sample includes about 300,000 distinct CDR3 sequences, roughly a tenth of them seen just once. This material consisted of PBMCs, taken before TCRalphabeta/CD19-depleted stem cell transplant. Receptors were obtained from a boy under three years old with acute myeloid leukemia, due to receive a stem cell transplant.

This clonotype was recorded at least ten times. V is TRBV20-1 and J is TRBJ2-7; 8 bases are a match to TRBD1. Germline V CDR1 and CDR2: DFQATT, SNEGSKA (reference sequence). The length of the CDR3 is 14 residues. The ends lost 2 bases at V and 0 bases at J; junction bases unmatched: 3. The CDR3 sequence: CSARMGTGSYEQYF. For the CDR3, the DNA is TGCAGTGCTAGAATGGGGACAGGCTCCTACGAGCAGTACTTC.

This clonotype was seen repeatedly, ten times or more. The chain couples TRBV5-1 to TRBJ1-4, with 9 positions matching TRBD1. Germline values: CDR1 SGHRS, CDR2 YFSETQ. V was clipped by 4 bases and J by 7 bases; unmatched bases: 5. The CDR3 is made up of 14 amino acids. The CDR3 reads CASSHRGPVEKLFF. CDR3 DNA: TGCGCCAGCAGCCACAGGGGGCCTGTTGAAAAACTGTTTTTT.

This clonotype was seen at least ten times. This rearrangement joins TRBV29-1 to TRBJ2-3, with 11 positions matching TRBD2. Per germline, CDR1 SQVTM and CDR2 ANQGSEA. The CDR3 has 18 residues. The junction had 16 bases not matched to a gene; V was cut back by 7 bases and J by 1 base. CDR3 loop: CSADSPPSGRLGTDTQYF. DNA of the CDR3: TGCAGCGCAGACAGTCCCCCTAGCGGGAGGTTGGGCACAGATACGCAGTATTTT.

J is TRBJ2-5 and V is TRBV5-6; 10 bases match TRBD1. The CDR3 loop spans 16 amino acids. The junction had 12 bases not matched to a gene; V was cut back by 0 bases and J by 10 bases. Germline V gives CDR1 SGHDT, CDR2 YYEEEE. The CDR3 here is CASSLVAGQGNRGQYF. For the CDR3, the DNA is TGTGCCAGCAGCTTGGTTGCGGGACAGGGGAACCGAGGCCAGTACTTC.

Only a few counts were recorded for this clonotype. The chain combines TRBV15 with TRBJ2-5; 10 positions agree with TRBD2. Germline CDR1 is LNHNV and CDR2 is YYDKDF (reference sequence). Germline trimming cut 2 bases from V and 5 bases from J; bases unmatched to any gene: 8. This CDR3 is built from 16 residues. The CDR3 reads CATSRLVLAGRETQYF. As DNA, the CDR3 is TGTGCCACCAGCAGACTCGTACTAGCGGGACGGGAGACCCAGTACTTC. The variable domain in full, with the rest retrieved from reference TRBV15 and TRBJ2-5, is DAMVIQNPRYQVTQFGKPVTLSCSQTLNHNVMYWYQQKSSQAPKLLFHYYDKDFNNEADTPDNFQSRRPNTSFCFLDIRSPGLGDTAMYLCATSRLVLAGRETQYFGPGTRLLVL.

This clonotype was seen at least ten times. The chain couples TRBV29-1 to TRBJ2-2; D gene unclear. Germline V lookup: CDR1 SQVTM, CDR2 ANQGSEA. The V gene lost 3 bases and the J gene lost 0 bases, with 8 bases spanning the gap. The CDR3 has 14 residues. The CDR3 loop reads CSVEGSSNTGELFF. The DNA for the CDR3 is TGCAGCGTTGAGGGCAGCTCGAACACCGGGGAGCTGTTTTTT.

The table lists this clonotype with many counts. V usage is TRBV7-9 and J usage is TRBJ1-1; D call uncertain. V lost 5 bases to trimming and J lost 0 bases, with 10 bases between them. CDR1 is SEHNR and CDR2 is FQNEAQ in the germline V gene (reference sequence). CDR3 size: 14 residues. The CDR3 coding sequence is TGTGCCAGCAGCCCCAGAACAATGAACACTGAAGCTTTCTTT. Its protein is CASSPRTMNTEAFF.

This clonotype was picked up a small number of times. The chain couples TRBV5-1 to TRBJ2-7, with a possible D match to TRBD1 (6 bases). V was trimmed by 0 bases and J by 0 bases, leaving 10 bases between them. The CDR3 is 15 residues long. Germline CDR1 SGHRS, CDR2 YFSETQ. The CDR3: CASSLGVGASYEQYF. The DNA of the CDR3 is TGCGCCAGCAGCTTGGGTGTGGGGGCCTCCTACGAGCAGTACTTC. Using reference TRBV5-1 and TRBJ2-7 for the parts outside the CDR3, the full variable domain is KAGVTQTPRYLIKTRGQQVTLSCSPISGHRSVSWYQQTPGQGLQFLFEYFSETQRNKGNFPGRFSGRQFSNSRSEMNVSTLELGDSALYLCASSLGVGASYEQYFGPGTRLTVT.

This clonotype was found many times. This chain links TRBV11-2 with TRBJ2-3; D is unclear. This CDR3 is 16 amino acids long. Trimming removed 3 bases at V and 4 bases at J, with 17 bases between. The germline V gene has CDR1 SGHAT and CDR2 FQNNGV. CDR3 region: CASSFTPGGRADTQYF. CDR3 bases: TGTGCCAGCAGCTTCACCCCGGGTGGTAGGGCAGATACGCAGTATTTT.

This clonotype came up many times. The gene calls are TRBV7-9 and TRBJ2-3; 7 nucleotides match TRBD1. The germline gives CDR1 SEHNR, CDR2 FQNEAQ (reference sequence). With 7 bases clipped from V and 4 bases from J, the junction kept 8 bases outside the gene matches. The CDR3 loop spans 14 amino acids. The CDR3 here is CASTATGMADTQYF. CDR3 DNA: TGTGCCAGCACCGCGACAGGGATGGCAGATACGCAGTATTTT.

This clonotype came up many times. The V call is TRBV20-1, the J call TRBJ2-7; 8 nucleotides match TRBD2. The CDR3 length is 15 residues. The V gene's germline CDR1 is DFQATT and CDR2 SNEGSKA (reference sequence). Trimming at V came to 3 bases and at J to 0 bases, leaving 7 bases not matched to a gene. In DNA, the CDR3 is TGCAGTGCTAGCACTCTAGCGGGCCCCTCCTACGAGCAGTACTTC. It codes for CSASTLAGPSYEQYF.

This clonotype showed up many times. DNA for the CDR3: TGTGCCAGCAGTTTACAGGGGACCCACACCGGGGAGCTGTTTTTT. It encodes CASSLQGTHTGELFF. This chain joins TRBV28 and TRBJ2-2, with D perhaps matching TRBD1 (6 bases). This CDR3 region has 15 residues. Looked up from germline, CDR1 is MDHEN and CDR2 is SYDVKM. Trimming left V 2 bases short and J 3 bases short, with 10 bases between.

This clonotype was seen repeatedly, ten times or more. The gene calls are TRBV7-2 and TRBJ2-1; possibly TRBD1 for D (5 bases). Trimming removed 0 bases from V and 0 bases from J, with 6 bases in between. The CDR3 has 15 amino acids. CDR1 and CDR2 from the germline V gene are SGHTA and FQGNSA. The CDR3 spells CASSLATVSYNEQFF. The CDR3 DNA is TGTGCCAGCAGCTTAGCGACAGTCTCCTACAATGAGCAGTTCTTC.

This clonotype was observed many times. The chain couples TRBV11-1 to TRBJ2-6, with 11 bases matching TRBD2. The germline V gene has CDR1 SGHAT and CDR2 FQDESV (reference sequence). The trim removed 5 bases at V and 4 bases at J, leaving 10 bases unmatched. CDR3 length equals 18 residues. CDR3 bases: TGTGCCAGCAGCCCTCTAGCGGGGGGATCGCGGGGGGCCAACGTCCTGACTTTC. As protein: CASSPLAGGSRGANVLTF.

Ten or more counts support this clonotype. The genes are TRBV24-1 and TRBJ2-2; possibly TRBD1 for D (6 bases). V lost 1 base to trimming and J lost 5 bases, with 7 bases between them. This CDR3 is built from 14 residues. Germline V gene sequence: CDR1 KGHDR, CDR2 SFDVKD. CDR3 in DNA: TGTGCCACCAGTGATTTTACAGGGACCGGGGAGCTGTTTTTT. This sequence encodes CATSDFTGTGELFF.

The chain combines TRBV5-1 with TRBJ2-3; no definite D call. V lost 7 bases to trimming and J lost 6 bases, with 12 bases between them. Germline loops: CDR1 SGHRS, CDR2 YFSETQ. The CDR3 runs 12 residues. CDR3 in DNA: TGCGCCAGCTCCCAGCTCTCGGATACGCAGTATTTT. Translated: CASSQLSDTQYF.

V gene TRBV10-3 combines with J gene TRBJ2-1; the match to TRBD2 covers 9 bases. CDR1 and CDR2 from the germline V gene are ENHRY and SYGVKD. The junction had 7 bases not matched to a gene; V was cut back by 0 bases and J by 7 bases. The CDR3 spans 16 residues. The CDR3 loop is CAISESIGGRENEQFF. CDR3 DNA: TGTGCCATCAGTGAGTCGATAGGCGGGAGGGAGAATGAGCAGTTCTTC.

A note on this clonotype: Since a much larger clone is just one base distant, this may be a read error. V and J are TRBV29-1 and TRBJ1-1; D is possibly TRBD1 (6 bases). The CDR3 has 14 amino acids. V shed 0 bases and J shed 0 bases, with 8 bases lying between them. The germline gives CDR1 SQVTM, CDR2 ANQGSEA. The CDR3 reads CSVEEGGLNTEAFF. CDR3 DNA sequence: TGCAGCGTTGAAGAGGGGGGGCTGAACACTGAAGCTTTCTTT.